A selection of T cell receptor beta chains follows, all from one sample in a study of cytotoxic CD8 clonotypes in ibrutinib-treated CLL. Libraries were prepared by immunoSEQ multiplex PCR; TCRdb keeps only in-frame clonotypes and omits some of them. The sample holds nearly 50,000 clones, roughly 57% seen once. The sequencing used PBMCs, collected after 24 months of ibrutinib treatment. The receptors come from a human donor with chronic lymphocytic leukemia. The CDR3 runs from the conserved cysteine through the conserved F or W. D genes are given only for firm matches. The size entry is marked missing in some rows and otherwise reads once, few, many or a size class.

16	TRBV15	.	TRBJ1-4	.	TGTGCCACCAGCAGAGGGGTGGGAGTATCCGGCGAAAAACTGTTTTTT	CATSRGVGVSGEKLFF
14	TRBV6-6	.	TRBJ2-1	.	TGTGCCAGCAGTTATGGGACGTTGGTTTTTGAGCAGTTCTTC	CASSYGTLVFEQFF
15	TRBV6-1	.	TRBJ2-3	TRBD2	TGTGCCAGCAGTGTTTGGGCGGGGGGCACAGATACGCAGTATTTT	CASSVWAGGTDTQYF
11	TRBV11-2	.	TRBJ1-1	.	TGTGCCAGCAGCTTAGGCCCTGAAGCTTTCTTT	CASSLGPEAFF
13	TRBV14	many	TRBJ1-5	.	TGTGCCAGCAGCCAATACCCCGGTCAGCCCCAGCATTTT	CASSQYPGQPQHF
16	TRBV19	few	TRBJ1-2	.	TGTGCCAGTAGTATAACGTCCCGGGTCAGGTGGGATGGCTACACCTTC	CASSITSRVRWDGYTF
15	TRBV5-6	.	TRBJ2-2	TRBD1	TGTGCCAGCAGCTCCGCAGGCAGGGGGACCGGGGAGCTGTTTTTT	CASSSAGRGTGELFF
13	TRBV27	few	TRBJ1-2	.	TGTGCCAGCAGTCTAATTCCCAACTATGGCTACACCTTC	CASSLIPNYGYTF
15	TRBV25-1	.	TRBJ1-1	.	TGTGCCAGCAGTGCCTTAGGAGGGAAGAACACTGAAGCTTTCTTT	CASSALGGKNTEAFF
17	TRBV5-1	.	TRBJ1-2	.	TGCGCCAGCAGCCCGACGGGAGAGGGATCCTCCCACTATGGCTACACCTTC	CASSPTGEGSSHYGYTF
12	TRBV6-6	.	TRBJ1-1	.	TGTGCCACCTCACAGGGTAGCACTGAAGCTTTCTTT	CATSQGSTEAFF
12	TRBV14	few	TRBJ1-2	TRBD1	TGTGCCAGCAGCCGGGACAGCTATGGCTACACCTTC	CASSRDSYGYTF
15	TRBV5-1	medium-sized	TRBJ2-2	TRBD1	TGCGCCAGCAGCTTCCCGGGACAGGACACCGGGGAGCTGTTTTTT	CASSFPGQDTGELFF